Shown below are 5 T cell receptor beta chains from a single sample sequenced in a study of T cell responses to AZD1222 COVID-19 vaccine. Measured with immunoSEQ multiplex PCR; TCRdb has only the in-frame clones, and not every one. The sample has some 86,000 clones; approximately 90% are singletons. The material sequenced was peripheral blood, taken on day 0 of AZD1222 vaccination. The receptor set was obtained from an adult in good health.

The rearrangement uses TRBV28 and TRBJ1-2, with D unclear. Between the trimmed V and J ends, which lost 3 bases and 2 bases, there was a span of 13 bases. The length of the CDR3 is 15 residues. Germline V CDR1 and CDR2: MDHEN, SYDVKM. CDR3 bases: TGTGCCAGCAGTTTTCGGGCAGGCGGGAACTATGGCTACACCTTC. Protein sequence: CASSFRAGGNYGYTF.

The rearrangement uses TRBV3-1 (or the pseudogene TRBV3-2) and TRBJ2-3; TRBD1 might be the D (6 bases). The germline V gene has CDR1 LGHDT and CDR2 YNNKEL (reference sequence). The ends were cut back, 6 bases at V and 2 bases at J, with 12 bases in the middle. The CDR3 consists of 14 residues. The chain's CDR3 is CASSRGQLTDTQYF. The CDR3 DNA follows: TGTGCCAGCAGTCGGGGACAACTCACAGATACGCAGTATTTT.

This chain links TRBV6-5 with TRBJ2-1, with a possible D match to TRBD2 (5 bases). Germline-derived CDR1 and CDR2 are MNHEY and SVGAGI. The CDR3 contains 13 residues. The V and J ends lost 0 bases and 9 bases respectively, with 9 bases between them. The CDR3 DNA sequence: TGTGCCAGCAGTTACTCTGGAGAGGGTGAGCAGTTCTTC. As protein: CASSYSGEGEQFF.

The V and J genes are TRBV7-6 and TRBJ2-2; no clear D. CDR1 is SGHVS, CDR2 FNYEAQ, per germline. V dropped 2 bases and J dropped 4 bases, with 14 bases sitting between them. CDR3 length: 16 residues. This CDR3 reads CASSLILTRGTGELFF. Written as DNA, the CDR3 is TGTGCCAGCAGCTTAATACTCACCCGAGGCACCGGGGAGCTGTTTTTT.

The gene calls are TRBV9 and TRBJ2-7, with D hard to call. Trimming pared 4 bases from V and 10 bases from J, leaving 15 bases between. There are 12 residues in the CDR3. The germline gives CDR1 SGDLS, CDR2 YYNGEE. The CDR3 DNA reads TGTGCCAGCAGCACAGACCCGGGCCCCCAGTACTTC. Translation gives CASSTDPGPQYF.